This is a list of T cell receptor beta chains from one sample in a study of blood T cell repertoires in COVID-19. The repertoire was sequenced with immunoSEQ multiplex PCR; TCRdb's copy has only in-frame clones and lacks some. The sample holds 200,000 to 250,000 clones, about nine tenths seen once. The sample taken for sequencing was peripheral blood. The source of these receptors is a man aged 55-75 years who had recovered from COVID-19. Both conserved end residues are part of each CDR3. The D gene is left open where the match is weak. Size values are once, few and many counts, or a class for expanded clones, and some rows have none.

.	TRBV5-4	TRBJ1-2	.	CASSFVEGHGYTF	TGTGCCAGCAGCTTTGTAGAGGGCCATGGCTACACCTTC
TRBD1	TRBV7-8	TRBJ1-1	.	CASSFRDAGGNTEAFF	TGTGCCAGCAGCTTTCGAGATGCAGGGGGCAACACTGAAGCTTTCTTT
.	TRBV27	TRBJ1-4	.	CASITPGESNEKLFF	TGTGCCAGCATCACACCGGGAGAATCGAATGAAAAACTGTTTTTT
TRBD1	TRBV19	TRBJ2-1	.	CASSRGQGNEQFF	TGTGCCAGTAGTAGAGGACAGGGCAATGAGCAGTTCTTC
.	TRBV27	TRBJ1-1	.	CASRQHSMNTEAFF	TGTGCCAGCAGACAGCACTCCATGAACACTGAAGCTTTCTTT
.	TRBV19	TRBJ1-3	.	CASSIDSASSGNTIYF	TGTGCCAGTAGTATCGACAGTGCCTCCTCTGGAAACACCATATATTTT
TRBD2	TRBV5-1	TRBJ2-1	.	CASSFHTSGFIKSSYNEQFF	TGCGCCAGCAGCTTTCACACTAGCGGATTTATTAAAAGCTCCTACAATGAGCAGTTCTTC
TRBD1	TRBV9	TRBJ1-2	.	CASSVDGQGAYYGYTF	TGTGCCAGCAGCGTAGATGGACAGGGGGCTTACTATGGCTACACCTTC
TRBD1	TRBV6-5	TRBJ1-2	.	CASRIGQGARGYTF	TGTGCCAGCAGAATCGGACAGGGGGCGAGGGGCTACACCTTC
TRBD2	TRBV4-1	TRBJ2-7	.	CASSQGRLAGGHEQYF	TGCGCCAGCAGCCAAGGTCGACTAGCGGGGGGCCACGAGCAGTACTTC
TRBD1	TRBV5-1	TRBJ1-6	.	CASKEGASYNSPLHF	TGCGCCAGCAAGGAGGGGGCCTCCTATAATTCACCCCTCCACTTT
.	TRBV9	TRBJ1-5	once	CASSVRAGQPQHF	TGTGCCAGCAGCGTCCGAGCGGGTCAGCCCCAGCATTTT
.	TRBV27	TRBJ2-7	.	CASSSTGNLFHEQYF	TGTGCCAGCAGTTCAACCGGGAACTTATTCCACGAGCAGTACTTC
.	TRBV7-2	TRBJ2-5	.	CASSRPGRIETQYF	TGTGCCAGCAGCCGTCCAGGGCGGATAGAGACCCAGTACTTC
.	TRBV12-5	TRBJ2-7	.	CASGRDFYEQYF	TGTGCTAGTGGTCGGGATTTCTACGAGCAGTACTTC
.	TRBV12-3/TRBV12-4	TRBJ2-1	.	CASSLGLDEQFF	TGTGCCAGCAGTTTAGGCCTAGATGAGCAGTTCTTC
TRBD1	TRBV7-3	TRBJ2-3	.	CASSRGQAFTDTQYF	TGTGCCAGCAGCCGTGGACAGGCTTTCACAGATACGCAGTATTTT
TRBD1	TRBV13	TRBJ1-4	.	CASSSIQGDEKLFF	TGTGCCAGCAGCTCCATTCAGGGGGATGAAAAACTGTTTTTT